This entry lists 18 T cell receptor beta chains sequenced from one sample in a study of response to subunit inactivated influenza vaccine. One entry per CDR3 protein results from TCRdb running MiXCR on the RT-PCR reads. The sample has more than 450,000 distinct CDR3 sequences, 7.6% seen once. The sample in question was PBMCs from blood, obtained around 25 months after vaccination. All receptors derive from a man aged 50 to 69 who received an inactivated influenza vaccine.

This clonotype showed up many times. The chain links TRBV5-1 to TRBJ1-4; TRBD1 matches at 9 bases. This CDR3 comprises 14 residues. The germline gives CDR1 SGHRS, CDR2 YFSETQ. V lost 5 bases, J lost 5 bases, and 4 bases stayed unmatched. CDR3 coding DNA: TGCGCCAGCAGGCCCGGGACAGGGAATGAAAAACTGTTTTTT. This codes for CASRPGTGNEKLFF.

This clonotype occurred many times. CDR3 protein: CASSAQQGARDTEAFF. Here the CDR3 DNA reads TGTGCCAGCTCAGCACAACAGGGGGCGCGTGACACTGAAGCTTTCTTT. The chain is built from TRBV18 and TRBJ1-1; 9 bases are shared with TRBD1. The germline V gene encodes CDR1 KGHSH and CDR2 LQKENI. The CDR3 extends over 16 amino acids. The J segment lost 3 bases and the V segment lost 5 bases, leaving 10 bases of the junction unmatched.

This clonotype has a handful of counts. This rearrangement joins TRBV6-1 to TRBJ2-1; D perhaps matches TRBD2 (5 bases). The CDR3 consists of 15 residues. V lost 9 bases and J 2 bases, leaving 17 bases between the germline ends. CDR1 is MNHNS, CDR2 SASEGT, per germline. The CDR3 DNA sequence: TGTGCCAGTAGCCGCGGGCTACGGACCTACAATGAGCAGTTCTTC. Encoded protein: CASSRGLRTYNEQFF.

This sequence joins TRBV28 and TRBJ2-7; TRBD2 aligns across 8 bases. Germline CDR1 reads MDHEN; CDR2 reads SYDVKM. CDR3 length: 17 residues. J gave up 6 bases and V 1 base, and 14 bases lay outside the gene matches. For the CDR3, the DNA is TGTGCCAGCAGTTTATCCAGGGCGGGAGGAAAAGGGCGCGAGCAGTACTTC. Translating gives CASSLSRAGGKGREQYF.

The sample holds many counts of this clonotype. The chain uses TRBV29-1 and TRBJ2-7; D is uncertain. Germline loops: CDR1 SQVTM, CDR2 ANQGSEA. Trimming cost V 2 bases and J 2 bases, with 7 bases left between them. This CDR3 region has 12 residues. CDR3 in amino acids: CSVESQTYEQYF. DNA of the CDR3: TGCAGCGTTGAATCCCAGACCTACGAGCAGTACTTC.

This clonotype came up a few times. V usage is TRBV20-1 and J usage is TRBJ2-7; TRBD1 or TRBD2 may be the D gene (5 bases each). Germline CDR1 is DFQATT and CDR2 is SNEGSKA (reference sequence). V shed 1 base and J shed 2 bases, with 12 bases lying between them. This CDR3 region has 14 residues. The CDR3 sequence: CSARGNWGTYEQYF. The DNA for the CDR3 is TGCAGTGCTAGAGGGAATTGGGGGACCTACGAGCAGTACTTC.

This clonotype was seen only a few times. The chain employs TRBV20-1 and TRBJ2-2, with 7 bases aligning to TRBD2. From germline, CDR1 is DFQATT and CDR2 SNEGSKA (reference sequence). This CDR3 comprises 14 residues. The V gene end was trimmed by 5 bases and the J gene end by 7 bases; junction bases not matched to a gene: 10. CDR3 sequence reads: CSAQSLRGDGELFF. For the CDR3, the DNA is TGCAGTGCTCAGAGTCTCCGGGGGGACGGGGAGCTGTTTTTT.

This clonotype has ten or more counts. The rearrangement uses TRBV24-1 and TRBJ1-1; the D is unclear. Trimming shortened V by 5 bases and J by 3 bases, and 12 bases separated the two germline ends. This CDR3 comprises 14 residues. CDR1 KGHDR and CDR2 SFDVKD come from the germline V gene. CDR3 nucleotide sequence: TGTGCCACCAGTGCGGATACTCAGGACACTGAAGCTTTCTTT. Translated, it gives CATSADTQDTEAFF.

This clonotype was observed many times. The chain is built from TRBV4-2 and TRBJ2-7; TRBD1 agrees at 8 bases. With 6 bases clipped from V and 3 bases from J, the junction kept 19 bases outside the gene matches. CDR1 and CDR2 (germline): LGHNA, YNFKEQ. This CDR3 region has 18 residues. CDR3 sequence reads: CASSQRTGNRGGNYEQYF. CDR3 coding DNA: TGTGCCAGCAGTCAGAGGACAGGGAATAGAGGTGGCAACTACGAGCAGTACTTC.

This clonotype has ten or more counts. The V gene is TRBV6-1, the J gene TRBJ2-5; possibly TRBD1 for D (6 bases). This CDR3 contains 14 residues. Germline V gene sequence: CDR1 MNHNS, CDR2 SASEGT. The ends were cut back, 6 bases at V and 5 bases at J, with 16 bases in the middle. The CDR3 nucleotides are TGTGCCAGCAGAGCTAACAGGGTAGCGGAGACCCAGTACTTC. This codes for CASRANRVAETQYF.

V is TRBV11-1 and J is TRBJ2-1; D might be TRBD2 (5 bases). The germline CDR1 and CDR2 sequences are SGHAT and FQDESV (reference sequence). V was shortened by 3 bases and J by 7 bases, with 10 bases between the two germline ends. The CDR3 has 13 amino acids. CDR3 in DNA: TGTGCCAGCAGCTTTGGCCTAGCAAATGAGCAGTTCTTC. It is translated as CASSFGLANEQFF.

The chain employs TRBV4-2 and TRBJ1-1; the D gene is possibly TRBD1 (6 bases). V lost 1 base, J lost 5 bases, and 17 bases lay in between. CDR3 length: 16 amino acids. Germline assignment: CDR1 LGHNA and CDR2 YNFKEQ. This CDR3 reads CASSQVGTMGATEAFF. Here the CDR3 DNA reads TGTGCCAGCAGCCAAGTCGGGACAATGGGGGCAACTGAAGCTTTCTTT.

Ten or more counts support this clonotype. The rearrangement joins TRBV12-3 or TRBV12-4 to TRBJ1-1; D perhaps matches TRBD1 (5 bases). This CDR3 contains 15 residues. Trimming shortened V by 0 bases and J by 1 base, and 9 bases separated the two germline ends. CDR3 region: CASSLAQGGNTEAFF. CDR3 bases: TGTGCCAGCAGTTTAGCGCAGGGTGGGAACACTGAAGCTTTCTTT.

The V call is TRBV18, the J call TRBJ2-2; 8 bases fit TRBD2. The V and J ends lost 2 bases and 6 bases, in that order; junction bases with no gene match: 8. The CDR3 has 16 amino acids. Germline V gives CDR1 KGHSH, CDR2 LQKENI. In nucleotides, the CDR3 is TGTGCCAGCTCACCAGCATCGGCGGGAGGAGCCGGGGAGCTGTTTTTT. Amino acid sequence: CASSPASAGGAGELFF.

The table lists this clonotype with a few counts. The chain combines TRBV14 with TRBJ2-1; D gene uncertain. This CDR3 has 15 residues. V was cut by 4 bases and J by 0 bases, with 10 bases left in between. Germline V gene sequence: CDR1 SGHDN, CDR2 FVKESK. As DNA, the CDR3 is TGTGCCAGCAGCCCTCAGTTAGGCTCCTACAATGAGCAGTTCTTC. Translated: CASSPQLGSYNEQFF.

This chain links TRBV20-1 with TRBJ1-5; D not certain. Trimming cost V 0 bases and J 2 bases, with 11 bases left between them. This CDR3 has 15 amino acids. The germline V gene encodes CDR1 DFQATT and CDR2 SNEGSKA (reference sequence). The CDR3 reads CSARDPTGGNQPQHF. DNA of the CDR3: TGCAGTGCTAGAGATCCCACCGGGGGCAATCAGCCCCAGCATTTT.

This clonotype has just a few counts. The CDR3 nucleotides read TGTGCCACCAGTGCCGACTTAGGTTTCACCGGGGAGCTGTTTTTT. It yields the protein CATSADLGFTGELFF. The V and J genes are TRBV24-1 and TRBJ2-2; D unclear. Trimming pared 5 bases from V and 4 bases from J, leaving 13 bases between. The CDR3 contains 15 residues. Per the germline V gene, CDR1 is KGHDR and CDR2 is SFDVKD.

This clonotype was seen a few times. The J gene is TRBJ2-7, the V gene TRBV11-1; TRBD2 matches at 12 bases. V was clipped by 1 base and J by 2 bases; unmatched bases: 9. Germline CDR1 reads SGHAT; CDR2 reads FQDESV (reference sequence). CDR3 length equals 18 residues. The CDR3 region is CASSLGLAGGPRTYEQYF. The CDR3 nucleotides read TGTGCCAGCAGCTTAGGTCTAGCGGGAGGGCCGCGAACCTACGAGCAGTACTTC.